The 21 T cell receptor beta chains in this list originate from one sample, sequenced in a study of T cell responses to AZD1222 COVID-19 vaccine. The data were produced by immunoSEQ multiplex PCR, yet TCRdb's version contains in-frame clones alone and is incomplete. The table records fewer than 120,000 clones, about four fifths of them present only once. Sequenced here: peripheral blood, sampled on day 0 of AZD1222 vaccination. The receptors shown here come from an adult in good health.

The chain has TRBV28 and TRBJ1-5, with 11 bases that match TRBD1. J lost 0 bases, V lost 2 bases, and 21 bases had no gene match. This CDR3 is built from 23 residues. Germline CDR1 reads MDHEN; CDR2 reads SYDVKM. This CDR3 reads CASSLPLTLSGQGVAYSNQPQHF. CDR3 nucleotides: TGTGCCAGCAGTTTACCCCTCACCCTCTCGGGACAGGGGGTTGCGTATAGCAATCAGCCCCAGCATTTT.

This chain links TRBV18 with TRBJ2-1; possible D gene TRBD1, 6 bases. The V and J ends lost 3 bases and 11 bases respectively, with 17 bases between them. Germline CDR1 and CDR2: KGHSH and LQKENI. This CDR3 spans 14 amino acids. The CDR3, as DNA: TGTGCCAGCTCACCTACGACTACCACAGGGAAGCAGTTCTTC. Translated: CASSPTTTTGKQFF. Supplemented by reference TRBV18 and TRBJ2-1, the full variable domain reads NAGVMQNPRHLVRRRGQEARLRCSPMKGHSHVYWYRQLPEEGLKFMVYLQKENIIDESGMPKERFSAEFPKEGPSILRIQQVVRGDSAAYFCASSPTTTTGKQFFGPGTRLTVL.

The chain employs TRBV5-1 and TRBJ1-1; D not resolved. The CDR3 contains 15 residues. CDR1 SGHRS and CDR2 YFSETQ come from the germline V gene. V shed 0 bases and J shed 2 bases, with 11 bases lying between them. The CDR3 coding sequence is TGCGCCAGCAGCTTGGTTGGAGGGCGCAACACTGAAGCTTTCTTT. Its translation: CASSLVGGRNTEAFF.

The chain uses TRBV18 and TRBJ2-7; D is unresolved. The CDR3 loop spans 13 amino acids. Germline CDR1 and CDR2: KGHSH and LQKENI. Trimming pared 2 bases from V and 3 bases from J, leaving 8 bases between. The CDR3 region is CASSPTMDYEQYF. CDR3 DNA: TGTGCCAGCTCACCAACTATGGACTACGAGCAGTACTTC.

This sequence joins TRBV4-1 and TRBJ1-2; no firm D call. CDR1 is MGHRA and CDR2 is YSYEKL in the germline V gene. The CDR3 spans 18 residues. The V end lost 4 bases, the J end lost 4 bases, and 25 bases lay between the germline ends. The CDR3 here is CASSPSMLTDHLIYGYTF. The CDR3 DNA reads as TGCGCCAGCAGCCCAAGTATGCTTACAGACCATCTGATCTATGGCTACACCTTC.

This sequence joins TRBV6-2 or TRBV6-3 and TRBJ1-2; 7 bases align to TRBD1. J was trimmed by 0 bases and V by 5 bases; bases with no gene match: 6. Germline CDR1 and CDR2: MNHEY and SVGEGT. This CDR3 has 15 residues. The CDR3 region has the DNA TGTGCCAGCAGTGCGACAGGGAGAGCTAACTATGGCTACACCTTC. It translates to CASSATGRANYGYTF.

This chain's CDR3 is CASSDYYGYTF. CDR3 DNA: TGTGCCAGCAGTGATTACTATGGCTACACCTTC. The chain combines TRBV6-1 with TRBJ1-2; D not certain. The germline CDR1 and CDR2 sequences are MNHNS and SASEGT. Trimming shortened V by 3 bases and J by 3 bases, and 2 bases separated the two germline ends. This CDR3 contains 11 residues.

The CDR3 region is CASSELAGAFF. CDR3 nucleotide sequence: TGTGCCAGCAGTGAATTGGCAGGAGCTTTCTTT. V is TRBV6-1 and J is TRBJ1-1; no clear D. CDR1 and CDR2 (germline): MNHNS, SASEGT. V lost 2 bases to trimming and J lost 10 bases, with 8 bases between them. The CDR3 runs to 11 residues.

The rearrangement links TRBV7-2 to TRBJ1-3, with TRBD1 as a possible D gene (5 bases). V dropped 4 bases and J dropped 0 bases, with 16 bases sitting between them. This CDR3 is 17 amino acids long. Germline loops: CDR1 SGHTA, CDR2 FQGNSA. The CDR3 nucleotides read TGTGCCAGCAGCTGGGGCCCTGTAGGGAGCTCTGGAAACACCATATATTTT. Encoded protein: CASSWGPVGSSGNTIYF.

This sequence joins TRBV5-6 and TRBJ2-3; possibly TRBD1 for D (6 bases). CDR1 is SGHDT and CDR2 is YYEEEE in the germline V gene. This CDR3 has 15 amino acids. V lost 4 bases, J lost 7 bases, and 19 bases lay in between. The CDR3 nucleotides are TGTGCCAGCAGCCGGTGGGGGCGGAGCCGACATACGCAGTATTTT. Protein product: CASSRWGRSRHTQYF.

The gene calls are TRBV5-1 and TRBJ2-7; 8 bases fit TRBD1. J lost 5 bases, V lost 2 bases, and 9 bases had no gene match. The germline CDR1 and CDR2 sequences are SGHRS and YFSETQ. The CDR3 extends over 15 amino acids. This chain's CDR3 is CASSFESGQGDEQYF. Here the CDR3 DNA reads TGCGCCAGCAGCTTCGAATCCGGACAGGGAGACGAGCAGTACTTC.

The V call is TRBV7-2, the J call TRBJ2-1, with 7 bases lining up with TRBD1. There are 14 residues in the CDR3. V trimming: 3 bases; J trimming: 2 bases; junction bases outside the gene matches: 1. Per the germline V gene, CDR1 is SGHTA and CDR2 is FQGNSA. CDR3 amino acids: CASSLGTAYNEQFF. As DNA, the CDR3 is TGTGCCAGCAGCTTGGGGACAGCCTACAATGAGCAGTTCTTC. The whole variable domain, remainder taken from reference TRBV7-2 and TRBJ2-1, is GAGVSQSPSNKVTEKGKDVELRCDPISGHTALYWYRQSLGQGLEFLIYFQGNSAPDKSGLPSDRFSAERTGGSVSTLTIQRTQQEDSAVYLCASSLGTAYNEQFFGPGTRLTVL.

The rearrangement uses TRBV19 and TRBJ1-2; D not resolved. CDR3 length: 14 amino acids. Between the trimmed V and J ends, which lost 5 bases and 4 bases, there was a span of 14 bases. CDR1 and CDR2 (germline): LNHDA, SQIVND (reference sequence). This CDR3 is CASSSRRRSYGYTF. In DNA form, the CDR3 reads TGTGCCAGTAGTTCAAGGAGACGGAGCTATGGCTACACCTTC.

V and J are TRBV30 and TRBJ1-2, with a tentative D call TRBD1 (6 bases). This CDR3 is built from 14 residues. The V and J ends lost 1 base and 7 bases respectively, with 16 bases between them. Germline assignment: CDR1 GTSNPN and CDR2 SVGIG (reference sequence). The CDR3 loop reads CAWSGTVFSSGYTF. CDR3 DNA sequence: TGTGCCTGGAGTGGGACAGTTTTTAGTTCTGGCTACACCTTC.

CDR3 amino acids: CASSPGRDRGTDTQYF. CDR3 DNA: TGTGCCAGCAGCCCAGGCCGGGACAGGGGAACAGATACGCAGTATTTT. The chain has TRBV5-6 and TRBJ2-3; the match to TRBD1 covers 10 bases. J gave up 3 bases and V 4 bases, and 8 bases lay outside the gene matches. The CDR3 length is 16 residues. Germline V gene data show CDR1 as SGHDT and CDR2 as YYEEEE.

The chain employs TRBV6-5 and TRBJ2-7, with D possibly TRBD2 on 5 matching bases. CDR3 length: 14 amino acids. V gave up 5 bases and J gave up 2 bases, with 13 bases separating them. Germline CDR1 reads MNHEY; CDR2 reads SVGAGI. The CDR3 is CASSPRTPPYEQYF. In nucleotides, the CDR3 is TGTGCCAGCAGTCCCCGGACTCCTCCCTACGAGCAGTACTTC.

The chain is built from TRBV28 and TRBJ2-7, with 7 nucleotides matching TRBD1. This CDR3 has 16 amino acids. Trimming took 5 bases from V and 0 from J; bases not matched to a gene: 10. Germline-derived CDR1 and CDR2 are MDHEN and SYDVKM. CDR3 region: CASSQPGTASSYEQYF. The CDR3 DNA sequence: TGTGCCAGCAGTCAACCTGGGACAGCGAGCTCCTACGAGCAGTACTTC.

The CDR3, as DNA: TGTGCCAGCAGCCACCCCCCGAACGAGCAGTACTTC. This translates into CASSHPPNEQYF. This chain joins TRBV6-5 and TRBJ2-7; D remains unclear. Germline loops: CDR1 MNHEY, CDR2 SVGAGI. CDR3 length: 12 residues. Trimming took 6 bases from V and 5 from J, leaving 11 bases between them.

The rearrangement links TRBV5-5 to TRBJ2-2, with 7 bases fitting TRBD1. The ends lost 0 bases at V and 2 bases at J; junction bases unmatched: 7. From germline, CDR1 is SGHKS and CDR2 YYEKEE (reference sequence). There are 17 residues in the CDR3. The chain's CDR3 is CASSLVLGTVNTGELFF. The CDR3 region has the DNA TGTGCCAGCAGCTTGGTACTTGGGACAGTAAACACCGGGGAGCTGTTTTTT.

This clone was observed a handful of times. The chain employs TRBV7-2 and TRBJ2-3; D is ambiguous. The ends were cut back, 7 bases at V and 2 bases at J, with 4 bases in the middle. Germline V gives CDR1 SGHTA, CDR2 FQGNSA. The CDR3 contains 11 residues. CDR3: CASKFTDTQYF. In nucleotides, the CDR3 is TGTGCCAGCAAGTTCACAGATACGCAGTATTTT.

This chain uses TRBV12-3 or TRBV12-4 with TRBJ2-3; either TRBD1 or TRBD2 may supply D (5 bases each). The CDR3 has 13 amino acids. Trimming took 3 bases from V and 6 from J, leaving 10 bases between them. The CDR3 sequence: CASSLIGADTQYF. The CDR3 coding sequence is TGTGCCAGCAGTTTGATCGGGGCCGATACGCAGTATTTT.